The 15 T cell receptor beta chains in this list originate from one sample, sequenced in a study of early T cells in non-severe SARS-CoV-2 infection (dated by TCRdb to about 2021). Library preparation employed 5' RACE. These reads were obtained on a NextSeq 500. TCRdb reworked the public reads: Q25 trimming with fastp, MiXCR clone assembly, productive beta chains retained. Every distinct CDR3 protein forms one entry, paired with its most common genes and DNA. This sample comprises 50,000 or so distinct CDR3 sequences, roughly 4% of them detected only once. Approximately 5.9% of the sample lies in the top ten. The sequenced material came from whole blood. These receptors originate from an adult who was a healthcare worker with PCR-confirmed SARS-CoV-2 infection or an uninfected control (not recorded which).

This clonotype was recorded many times. The rearrangement uses TRBV25-1 and TRBJ2-7; possibly TRBD1 or TRBD2 for D (5 bases each). Germline V gene lookup returns CDR1 MGHDK and CDR2 SYGVNS. The CDR3 loop spans 14 amino acids. V was trimmed by 4 bases and J by 9 bases, leaving 19 bases between them. The CDR3 bases are TGTGCCAGCAGTGTGAGGGCTGGACCGCAGGGGCAGTACTTC. Protein product: CASSVRAGPQGQYF.

This chain joins TRBV29-1 and TRBJ2-3; D is unresolved. Trimming shortened V by 0 bases and J by 8 bases, and 18 bases separated the two germline ends. CDR1 SQVTM and CDR2 ANQGSEA come from the germline V gene. This CDR3 comprises 15 residues. CDR3 sequence reads: CSVEEGYLAKGTQYF. CDR3 sequence (DNA): TGCAGCGTTGAAGAGGGGTACTTGGCTAAGGGTACGCAGTATTTT.

Ten or more counts support this clonotype. V usage is TRBV5-1 and J usage is TRBJ1-1, with D perhaps matching TRBD1 (5 bases). Looked up from germline, CDR1 is SGHRS and CDR2 is YFSETQ. V lost 0 bases to trimming and J lost 5 bases, with 8 bases between them. The CDR3 runs 13 residues. The CDR3 DNA reads TGCGCCAGCAGCTTGGTCGAGGGGACTGAAGCTTTCTTT. Amino acids: CASSLVEGTEAFF.

This clonotype was counted ten times or more. This sequence joins TRBV7-8 and TRBJ2-2; 10 bases fit TRBD2. Germline V gene data show CDR1 as SGHVS and CDR2 as FQNEAQ. The CDR3 covers 16 residues. The V and J ends lost 5 bases and 2 bases, in that order; junction bases with no gene match: 5. Here the CDR3 reads CASSRTSGVNTGELFF. The DNA of the CDR3 is TGTGCCAGCAGCCGAACTAGCGGGGTAAACACCGGGGAGCTGTTTTTT.

Ten or more counts support this clonotype. The chain links TRBV11-2 to TRBJ1-5; D possibly corresponds to TRBD1 (5 bases). V was shortened by 4 bases and J by 6 bases, with 10 bases between the two germline ends. From germline, CDR1 is SGHAT and CDR2 FQNNGV. The CDR3 spans 13 residues. Here the CDR3 DNA reads TGTGCCAGCAGCTCCCCGGGGGGTCAGCCCCAGCATTTT. Encoded protein: CASSSPGGQPQHF.

This clonotype was recorded many times. CDR3 loop: CSARDLTSGGYGQYF. CDR3 sequence (DNA): TGCAGTGCTAGAGATCTTACTAGCGGGGGGTACGGTCAGTACTTC. The chain couples TRBV20-1 to TRBJ2-7, with TRBD2 matching over 12 bases. Germline loops: CDR1 DFQATT, CDR2 SNEGSKA (reference sequence). Trimming removed 0 bases from V and 10 bases from J; junction bases left unmatched: 10. The CDR3 runs 15 residues.

This clonotype was seen more than once but under ten times. CDR3 protein: CASSFGLAQDTQYF. In DNA form, the CDR3 reads TGTGCCAGCAGCTTCGGGCTAGCCCAAGATACGCAGTATTTT. This rearrangement joins TRBV7-3 to TRBJ2-3; possibly TRBD2 for D (5 bases). The V and J ends lost 3 bases and 5 bases respectively, with 12 bases between them. The CDR3 runs 14 residues. CDR1 is SGHTA and CDR2 is FQGTGA in the germline V gene.

This clonotype showed up many times. The V call is TRBV6-2 or TRBV6-3, the J call TRBJ2-1; 9 positions agree with TRBD2. The CDR3 totals 16 residues. CDR1 is MNHEY and CDR2 is SVGEGT in the germline V gene. V gave up 7 bases and J gave up 0 bases; unmatched junction bases: 7. The CDR3 is CASISAGGSSYNEQFF. The CDR3 DNA follows: TGTGCCAGCATATCGGCGGGAGGGAGCTCCTACAATGAGCAGTTCTTC.

V and J are TRBV6-6 and TRBJ2-2, with 10 bases identical to TRBD1. The CDR3 totals 16 residues. Trimming cost V 2 bases and J 3 bases; bases outside gene matches: 3. Germline V lookup: CDR1 MNHNY, CDR2 SVGAGI (reference sequence). CDR3 sequence reads: CASSYRTGGDTGELFF. As DNA, the CDR3 is TGTGCCAGCAGTTACCGGACAGGGGGGGACACCGGGGAGCTGTTTTTT.

This clonotype was seen ten or more times. This chain uses TRBV16 with TRBJ2-3, with TRBD2 matching 10 bases. Trimming at V came to 4 bases and at J to 4 bases, leaving 2 bases not matched to a gene. This CDR3 is 14 amino acids long. Germline CDR1 is KGHSY and CDR2 is FQNENV. Here the CDR3 DNA reads TGTGCCAGCAGCCCCGGGACTAGCGCAGATACGCAGTATTTT. It encodes CASSPGTSADTQYF.

There are many counts of this clonotype. The J gene is TRBJ2-5, the V gene TRBV6-2 or TRBV6-3; the D gene is possibly TRBD2 (5 bases). Trimming took 5 bases from V and 1 from J, leaving 8 bases between them. CDR1 is MNHEY, CDR2 SVGEGT, per germline. This CDR3 has 13 residues. The CDR3 reads CASSPGIQETQYF. For the CDR3, the DNA is TGTGCCAGCAGTCCCGGGATCCAAGAGACCCAGTACTTC.

This clonotype was observed at least ten times. The V gene is TRBV12-3 or TRBV12-4, the J gene TRBJ2-2; D might be TRBD2 (5 bases). The CDR3 length is 12 residues. Trimming left V 3 bases short and J 7 bases short, with 6 bases between. This chain's CDR3 is CASSFGVGELFF. CDR3 DNA sequence: TGTGCCAGCAGTTTCGGGGTCGGGGAGCTGTTTTTT.

Worth noting for this clonotype: Just one base apart from a much larger clone, this may be a read error. The V gene is TRBV19, the J gene TRBJ1-1; D gene ambiguous. This CDR3 contains 16 residues. Per the germline V gene, CDR1 is LNHDA and CDR2 is SQIVND (reference sequence). The germline V and J ends were trimmed by 5 bases and 4 bases, with 20 bases remaining between them. The CDR3, as DNA: TGTGCCAGTAGTCGCAGAGGGTTACTGGGGTCCACTGAAGCTTTCTTT. It codes for CASSRRGLLGSTEAFF.

V is TRBV7-2 and J is TRBJ1-6, with 8 bases aligning to TRBD1. The CDR3 spans 15 residues. V shed 2 bases and J 6 bases; nucleotides not matched to a gene: 3. The germline V gene encodes CDR1 SGHTA and CDR2 FQGNSA. CDR3 in DNA: TGTGCCAGCAGCTTATACGGACAGGGTAATTCACCCCTCCACTTT. Translating it yields CASSLYGQGNSPLHF.

This clonotype was recorded many times. The J gene is TRBJ2-7, the V gene TRBV11-2; perhaps TRBD2 as D (6 bases). V dropped 5 bases and J dropped 1 base, with 12 bases sitting between them. Germline loops: CDR1 SGHAT, CDR2 FQNNGV. The CDR3 sequence is 14 residues long. CDR3 protein: CASSPSGVSYEQYF. CDR3 coding DNA: TGTGCCAGCAGCCCTTCGGGGGTTTCCTACGAGCAGTACTTC.